One sample yielded the 21 T cell receptor beta chains listed below, sequenced in a study of beta chain features in type 1 diabetes. The entirety of the isolated RNA underwent reverse transcription, so expressed TCRB transcripts were sequenced. TCRdb keeps only in-frame clones here, not all; method: immunoSEQ multiplex PCR. Of approximately 340,000 clones listed, over 13% are singletons. The sample was naive CD4+ T cells from blood. Every receptor here comes from a woman under 30 in good health.

This clone appeared a few times. V is TRBV5-4 and J is TRBJ2-4; 9 bases fit TRBD1. The germline V gene has CDR1 SGHNT and CDR2 YYREEE (reference sequence). V lost 0 bases to trimming and J lost 8 bases; unmatched junction nucleotides: 3. This CDR3 has 14 amino acids. Here the CDR3 DNA reads TGTGCCAGCAGCTTGGGACAGGGGGGATACATTCAGTACTTC. Translation: CASSLGQGGYIQYF.

The sample holds a few counts of this clone. CDR3 loop: CASSDFNLGDTEAFF. DNA for the CDR3: TGTGCCAGCAGTGATTTCAATTTAGGGGACACTGAAGCTTTCTTT. This sequence joins TRBV6-1 and TRBJ1-1; possible D gene TRBD1, 5 bases. This CDR3 contains 15 residues. V lost 3 bases and J 3 bases, leaving 14 bases between the germline ends. Per germline, CDR1 MNHNS and CDR2 SASEGT.

This clone showed up just a few times. The V and J genes are TRBV30 and TRBJ2-1; TRBD2 might be the D (5 bases). Looked up from germline, CDR1 is GTSNPN and CDR2 is SVGIG (reference sequence). V lost 0 bases, J lost 9 bases, and 9 bases lay in between. This CDR3 spans 12 amino acids. The chain's CDR3 is CAWSVSRGEQFF. The CDR3 nucleotides read TGTGCCTGGAGTGTAAGTCGGGGTGAGCAGTTCTTC. The variable domain in full, completed from reference TRBV30 and TRBJ2-1, reads SQTIHQWPATLVQPVGSPLSLECTVEGTSNPNLYWYRQAAGRGLQLLFYSVGIGQISSEVPQNLSASRPQDRQFILSSKKLLLSDSGFYLCAWSVSRGEQFFGPGTRLTVL.

This clone has a handful of counts. The chain uses TRBV30 and TRBJ2-1, with D possibly matching TRBD2 (5 bases). Looked up from germline, CDR1 is GTSNPN and CDR2 is SVGIG (reference sequence). Between the trimmed V and J ends, which lost 4 bases and 4 bases, there was a span of 14 bases. This CDR3 has 14 residues. CDR3 amino acids: CAWTPWTGYNEQFF. The CDR3 region has the DNA TGTGCCTGGACCCCATGGACTGGTTACAATGAGCAGTTCTTC.

In its sample, this clone was seen a few times. The chain is built from TRBV5-6 and TRBJ2-5; 9 bases match TRBD2. The J segment lost 5 bases and the V segment lost 2 bases, leaving 13 bases of the junction unmatched. The CDR3 runs to 17 residues. The germline V gene encodes CDR1 SGHDT and CDR2 YYEEEE. CDR3 nucleotides: TGTGCCAGCAGCTTAATAGCGGGAGTTACCCACGTGGAGACCCAGTACTTC. Residues: CASSLIAGVTHVETQYF. Combining the CDR3 with reference TRBV5-6 and TRBJ2-5 gives the whole variable domain DAGVTQSPTHLIKTRGQQVTLRCSPKSGHDTVSWYQQALGQGPQFIFQYYEEEERQRGNFPDRFSGHQFPNYSSELNVNALLLGDSALYLCASSLIAGVTHVETQYFGPGTRLLVL.

For the CDR3, the DNA is TGTGCCAGCAGTCCAGGGAACCCGAACACTGAAGCTTTCTTT. It yields the protein CASSPGNPNTEAFF. The chain recombines TRBV28 with TRBJ1-1, with TRBD1 as a possible D gene (5 bases). The V gene lost 5 bases and the J gene lost 1 base, with 11 bases spanning the gap. CDR3 length: 14 amino acids. The germline V gene encodes CDR1 MDHEN and CDR2 SYDVKM.

This clone turned up a few times. V and J are TRBV30 and TRBJ2-3, with 9 nucleotides matching TRBD1. V dropped 4 bases and J dropped 4; count of bases not matched to a gene: 9. The CDR3 length is 15 residues. Germline CDR1 and CDR2: GTSNPN and SVGIG (reference sequence). The CDR3 DNA reads TGTGCCTGGACCTACCGGGACAGGGCGTCAGATACGCAGTATTTT. Residues: CAWTYRDRASDTQYF.

This clone showed up just a few times. This sequence joins TRBV4-2 and TRBJ2-3; weak D call: TRBD2 (5 bases). The ends were cut back, 4 bases at V and 0 bases at J, with 11 bases in the middle. Germline assignment: CDR1 LGHNA and CDR2 YNFKEQ. The CDR3 is 15 amino acids. CDR3 amino acids: CASSRSGTSTDTQYF. CDR3 bases: TGTGCCAGCAGCCGGAGCGGAACTAGCACAGATACGCAGTATTTT.

This clone turned up a few times. This chain joins TRBV6-1 and TRBJ2-7; a possible D gene is TRBD2 (7 bases). Germline V lookup: CDR1 MNHNS, CDR2 SASEGT. This CDR3 comprises 14 residues. Trimming pared 0 bases from V and 9 bases from J, leaving 15 bases between. The CDR3 DNA follows: TGTGCCAGCAGTGAAGCGGACCAGGGGAGGGCGCAGTACTTC. It is translated as CASSEADQGRAQYF.

CDR3 region: CAWSVGLAADTQYF. The DNA for the CDR3 is TGTGCCTGGAGTGTAGGACTAGCGGCAGATACGCAGTATTTT. The rearrangement links TRBV30 to TRBJ2-3, with TRBD2 matching over 10 bases. The CDR3 length is 14 residues. Germline CDR1 reads GTSNPN; CDR2 reads SVGIG (reference sequence). With V trimmed by 0 bases and J by 4 bases, 1 base remained unmatched.

This clone was picked up a small number of times. V gene TRBV30 combines with J gene TRBJ2-3; possible D gene TRBD2, 5 bases. The CDR3 extends over 22 amino acids. The germline V gene has CDR1 GTSNPN and CDR2 SVGIG (reference sequence). Trimming took off 2 bases at V and 0 bases at J, with 33 bases between the two ends. CDR3 loop: CAWSSLSSVPWGADPSTDTQYF. CDR3 DNA: TGTGCCTGGAGTTCCCTCTCATCCGTTCCCTGGGGAGCAGACCCTAGCACAGATACGCAGTATTTT.

The chain carries TRBV18 and TRBJ2-1, with D possibly being TRBD1 (6 bases). Germline lookup yields CDR1 KGHSH and CDR2 LQKENI. Trimming took off 4 bases at V and 7 bases at J, with 8 bases between the two ends. The CDR3 is made up of 12 amino acids. CDR3 coding DNA: TGTGCCAGCTCACGACAGGAGAATGAGCAGTTCTTC. Its protein is CASSRQENEQFF.

V usage is TRBV15 and J usage is TRBJ2-7; 10 nucleotides agree with TRBD2. Trimming at V came to 2 bases and at J to 3 bases, leaving 4 bases not matched to a gene. The CDR3 consists of 15 residues. CDR1 and CDR2 from the germline V gene are LNHNV and YYDKDF (reference sequence). This chain's CDR3 is CATSRIAGGFYEQYF. The CDR3 coding sequence is TGTGCCACCAGCAGAATAGCGGGAGGCTTCTACGAGCAGTACTTC.

The V gene is TRBV28, the J gene TRBJ2-7; 7 nucleotides match TRBD1. V gave up 5 bases and J gave up 3 bases; unmatched junction bases: 4. The germline V gene encodes CDR1 MDHEN and CDR2 SYDVKM. The CDR3 extends over 13 amino acids. CDR3 in amino acids: CASSVGQDYEQYF. The CDR3 bases are TGTGCCAGCAGTGTTGGACAGGACTACGAGCAGTACTTC.

This chain links TRBV6-5 with TRBJ1-1; tentative D call: TRBD1 (5 bases). V shed 6 bases and J shed 4 bases, with 18 bases lying between them. The CDR3 totals 15 residues. Germline-derived CDR1 and CDR2 are MNHEY and SVGAGI. CDR3 loop: CASRRTRSIGTEAFF. CDR3 nucleotide sequence: TGTGCCAGCAGGAGGACACGGTCGATAGGCACTGAAGCTTTCTTT.

This clone was counted between two and nine times. This chain uses TRBV10-3 with TRBJ2-3; TRBD2 agrees at 7 bases. This CDR3 is built from 15 residues. CDR1 and CDR2 from the germline V gene are ENHRY and SYGVKD. Germline trimming cut 10 bases from V and 4 bases from J; bases unmatched to any gene: 14. CDR3 loop: CATHPSREWADTQYF. Written as DNA, the CDR3 is TGTGCCACACACCCATCGCGGGAGTGGGCAGATACGCAGTATTTT.

This clone was counted a few times. The rearrangement joins TRBV5-1 to TRBJ2-7, with no clear D. Germline loops: CDR1 SGHRS, CDR2 YFSETQ. V lost 0 bases to trimming and J lost 1 base, with 8 bases between them. The CDR3 spans 14 residues. CDR3 loop: CASSLGGESYEQYF. The DNA of the CDR3 is TGCGCCAGCAGCTTGGGAGGAGAATCCTACGAGCAGTACTTC.

Only a few counts were recorded for this clone. The rearrangement links TRBV7-9 to TRBJ1-2; 7 positions agree with TRBD1. This CDR3 has 15 residues. The germline CDR1 and CDR2 sequences are SEHNR and FQNEAQ (reference sequence). The V and J ends lost 3 bases and 3 bases, in that order; junction bases with no gene match: 7. CDR3 sequence (DNA): TGTGCCAGCAGCTTCCCGACAGGGAGCGACTATGGCTACACCTTC. Translating gives CASSFPTGSDYGYTF.

This clone was seen only a few times. The chain uses TRBV7-2 and TRBJ2-7; 8 bases map to TRBD1. CDR3 length equals 16 residues. Germline CDR1 reads SGHTA; CDR2 reads FQGNSA. V lost 1 base to trimming and J lost 2 bases; unmatched junction nucleotides: 7. The CDR3 sequence: CASSLDGTGGTYEQYF. The CDR3 coding sequence is TGTGCCAGCAGCTTAGATGGAACAGGGGGAACCTACGAGCAGTACTTC.

This clone was seen only a few times. The chain has TRBV5-1 and TRBJ1-2; D is unresolved. Per the germline V gene, CDR1 is SGHRS and CDR2 is YFSETQ. V was trimmed by 4 bases and J by 8 bases, leaving 12 bases between them. The CDR3 extends over 12 amino acids. The DNA of the CDR3 is TGCGCCAGCAGCCGGAGCCAGAGAGGCTACACCTTC. As protein: CASSRSQRGYTF.

This chain uses TRBV5-1 with TRBJ2-1, with D tentatively TRBD2 (5 bases). V shed 0 bases and J shed 2 bases, with 6 bases lying between them. The germline V gene encodes CDR1 SGHRS and CDR2 YFSETQ. This CDR3 region has 14 residues. The CDR3 loop is CASSLGEPYNEQFF. CDR3 bases: TGCGCCAGCAGCTTGGGGGAGCCCTACAATGAGCAGTTCTTC.